The T cell receptor (beta chain) under discussion was sequenced for a study of early stage breast cancer tumors. Study-level information: Twelve of the 16 invasive tumors were ER+, PR+ and HER2-. Study-level results: Comparing each tissue with blood distinguished tumor from normal in 14 of 16 patients. Compared with adjacent normal breast tissue, tumors showed 2 to 3-fold greater T cell density and higher clonality. Functional markers like CD4, CD8 and FOXP3 were missed in bulk sequencing.

On this clone: Its matching antigen is unknown.

Clones were sequenced by immunoSEQ multiplex PCR, and TCRdb holds only the in-frame ones, with some missing. The profile shows 25,000 to 35,000 clones, 65% to 75% of them singletons. V shed 5 bases, J shed 5 bases, and the junction held 9 bases outside the gene matches. The length of the CDR3 is 16 residues. Germline V gene sequence: CDR1 SGHTA, CDR2 FQGTGA. The sample consisted of blood. The origin of this receptor is a person between 50 and 60 years old with breast cancer. The V gene is TRBV7-3, the J gene TRBJ2-2, with 9 bases aligning to TRBD2. CDR3 region: CASSLGAGGSTGELFF. CDR3 DNA sequence: TGTGCCAGCAGCCTGGGGGCGGGAGGGTCTACCGGGGAGCTGTTTTTT.